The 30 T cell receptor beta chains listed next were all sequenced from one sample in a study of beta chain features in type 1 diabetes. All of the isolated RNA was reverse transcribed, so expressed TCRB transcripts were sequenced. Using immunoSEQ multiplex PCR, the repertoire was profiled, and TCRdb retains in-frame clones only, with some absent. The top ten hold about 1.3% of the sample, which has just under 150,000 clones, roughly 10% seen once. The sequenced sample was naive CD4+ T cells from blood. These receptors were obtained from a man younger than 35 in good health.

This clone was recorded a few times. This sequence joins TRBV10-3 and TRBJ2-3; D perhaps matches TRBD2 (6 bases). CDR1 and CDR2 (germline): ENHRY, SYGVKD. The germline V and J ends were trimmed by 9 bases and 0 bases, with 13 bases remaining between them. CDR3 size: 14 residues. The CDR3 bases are TGTGCCATTAAAGCTAGCGAGAGCACAGATACGCAGTATTTT. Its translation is CAIKASESTDTQYF.

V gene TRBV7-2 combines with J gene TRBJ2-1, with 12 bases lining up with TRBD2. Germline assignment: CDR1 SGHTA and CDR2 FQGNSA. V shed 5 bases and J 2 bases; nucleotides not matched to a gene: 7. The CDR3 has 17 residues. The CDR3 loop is CASSLSSGGAAYNEQFF. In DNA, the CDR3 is TGTGCCAGCAGCCTGTCTAGCGGGGGGGCCGCCTACAATGAGCAGTTCTTC.

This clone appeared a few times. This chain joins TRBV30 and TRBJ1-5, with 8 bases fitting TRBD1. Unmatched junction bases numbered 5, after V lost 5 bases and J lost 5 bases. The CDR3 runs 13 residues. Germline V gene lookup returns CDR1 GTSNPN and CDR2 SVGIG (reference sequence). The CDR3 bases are TGTGCCTGGTCCGCACAGGGGGATCAGCCCCAGCATTTT. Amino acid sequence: CAWSAQGDQPQHF.

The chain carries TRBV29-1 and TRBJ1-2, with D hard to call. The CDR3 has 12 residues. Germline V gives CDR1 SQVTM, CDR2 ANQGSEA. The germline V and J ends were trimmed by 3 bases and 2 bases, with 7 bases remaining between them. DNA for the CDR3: TGCAGCGTTGATGAGGTAAACTATGGCTACACCTTC. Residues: CSVDEVNYGYTF.

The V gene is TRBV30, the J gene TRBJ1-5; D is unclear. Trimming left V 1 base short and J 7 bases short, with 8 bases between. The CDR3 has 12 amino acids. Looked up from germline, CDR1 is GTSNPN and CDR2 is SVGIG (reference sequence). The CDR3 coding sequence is TGTGCCTGGAGTGCCGTGTCGCAGCCCCAGCATTTT. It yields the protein CAWSAVSQPQHF.

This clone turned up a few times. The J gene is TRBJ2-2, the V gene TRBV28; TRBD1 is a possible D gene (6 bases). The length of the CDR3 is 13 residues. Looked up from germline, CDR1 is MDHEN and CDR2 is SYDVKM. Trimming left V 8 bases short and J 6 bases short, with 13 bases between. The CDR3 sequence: CASEYRESGELFF. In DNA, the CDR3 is TGTGCCAGCGAATACAGGGAATCCGGGGAGCTGTTTTTT.

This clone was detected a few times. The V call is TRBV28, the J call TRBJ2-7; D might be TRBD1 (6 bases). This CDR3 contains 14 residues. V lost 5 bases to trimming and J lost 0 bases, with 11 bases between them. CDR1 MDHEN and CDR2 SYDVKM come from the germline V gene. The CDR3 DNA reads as TGTGCCAGCAGTCCGGGACAAAGCTCCTACGAGCAGTACTTC. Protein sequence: CASSPGQSSYEQYF.

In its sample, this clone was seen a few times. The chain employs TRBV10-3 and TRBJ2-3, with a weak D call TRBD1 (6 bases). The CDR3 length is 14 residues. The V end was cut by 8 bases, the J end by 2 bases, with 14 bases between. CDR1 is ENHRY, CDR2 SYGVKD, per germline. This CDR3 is CAIGQDSPTDTQYF. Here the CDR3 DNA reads TGTGCCATCGGCCAGGACAGTCCCACAGATACGCAGTATTTT.

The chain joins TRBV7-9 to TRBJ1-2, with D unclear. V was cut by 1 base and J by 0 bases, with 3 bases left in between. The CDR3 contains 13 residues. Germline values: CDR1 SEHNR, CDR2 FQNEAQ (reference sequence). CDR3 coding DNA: TGTGCCAGCAGCTTAGGTACTAACTATGGCTACACCTTC. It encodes CASSLGTNYGYTF.

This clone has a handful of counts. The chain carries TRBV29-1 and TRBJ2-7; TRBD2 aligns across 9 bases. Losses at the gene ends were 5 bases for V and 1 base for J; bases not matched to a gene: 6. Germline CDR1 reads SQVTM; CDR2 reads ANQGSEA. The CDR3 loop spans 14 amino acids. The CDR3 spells CSVTGLAFSYEQYF. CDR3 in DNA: TGCAGCGTTACCGGACTAGCGTTTTCCTACGAGCAGTACTTC.

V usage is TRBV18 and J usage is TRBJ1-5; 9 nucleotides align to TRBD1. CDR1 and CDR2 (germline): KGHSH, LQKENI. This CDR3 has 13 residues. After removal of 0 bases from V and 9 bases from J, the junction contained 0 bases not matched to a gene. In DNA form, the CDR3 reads TGTGCCAGCTCACCACCGGACAGGGGGCCCCAGCATTTT. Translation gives CASSPPDRGPQHF.

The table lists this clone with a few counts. The CDR3 protein is CATLSQGFYGYTF. CDR3 sequence (DNA): TGTGCCACCCTTTCGCAGGGGTTCTATGGCTACACCTTC. The chain uses TRBV6-5 and TRBJ1-2, with D perhaps TRBD1 (6 bases). Trimming stripped 10 bases from V and 4 bases from J, with 16 bases between. The CDR3 is 13 residues long. Per germline, CDR1 MNHEY and CDR2 SVGAGI.

CDR3 sequence reads: CATSGGHGDGYTF. CDR3 in DNA: TGTGCCACCAGCGGGGGACATGGTGATGGCTACACCTTC. The chain is built from TRBV15 and TRBJ1-2; a weak D match, TRBD1 (6 bases). CDR1 is LNHNV, CDR2 YYDKDF, per germline (reference sequence). This CDR3 comprises 13 residues. V was pared by 5 bases and J by 6 bases, with 13 bases between.

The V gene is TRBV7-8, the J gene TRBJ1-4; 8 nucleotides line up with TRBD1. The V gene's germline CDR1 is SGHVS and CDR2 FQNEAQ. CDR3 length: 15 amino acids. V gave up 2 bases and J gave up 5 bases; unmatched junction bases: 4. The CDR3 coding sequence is TGTGCCAGCAGCTTAACACAGGGGGGCAATGAAAAACTGTTTTTT. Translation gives CASSLTQGGNEKLFF.

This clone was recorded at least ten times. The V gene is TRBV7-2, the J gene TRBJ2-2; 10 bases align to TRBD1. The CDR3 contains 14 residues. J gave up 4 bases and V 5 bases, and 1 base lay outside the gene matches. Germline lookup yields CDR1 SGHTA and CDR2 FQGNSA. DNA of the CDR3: TGTGCCAGCAGCCGGGACAGGGGCACCGGGGAGCTGTTTTTT. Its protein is CASSRDRGTGELFF.

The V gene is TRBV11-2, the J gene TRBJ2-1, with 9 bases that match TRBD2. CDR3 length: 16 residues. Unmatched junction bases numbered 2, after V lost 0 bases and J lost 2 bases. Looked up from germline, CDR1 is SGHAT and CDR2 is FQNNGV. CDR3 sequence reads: CASSLDLAGAYNEQFF. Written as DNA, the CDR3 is TGTGCCAGCAGCTTAGATTTAGCGGGGGCCTACAATGAGCAGTTCTTC.

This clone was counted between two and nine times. The CDR3 loop reads CASSPTTGESYYGYTF. DNA for the CDR3: TGTGCCAGCAGCCCTACCACAGGAGAATCTTACTATGGCTACACCTTC. The chain has TRBV5-6 and TRBJ1-2, with D possibly being TRBD1 (5 bases). Looked up from germline, CDR1 is SGHDT and CDR2 is YYEEEE. With 4 bases removed from V and 3 bases from J, the gap between germline ends came to 19 bases. There are 16 residues in the CDR3.

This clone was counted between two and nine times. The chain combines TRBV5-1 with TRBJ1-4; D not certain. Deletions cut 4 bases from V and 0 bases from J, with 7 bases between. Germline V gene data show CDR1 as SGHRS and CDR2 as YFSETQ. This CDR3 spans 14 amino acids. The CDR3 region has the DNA TGCGCCAGCAGCGGCGGTGCAACTAATGAAAAACTGTTTTTT. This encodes CASSGGATNEKLFF.

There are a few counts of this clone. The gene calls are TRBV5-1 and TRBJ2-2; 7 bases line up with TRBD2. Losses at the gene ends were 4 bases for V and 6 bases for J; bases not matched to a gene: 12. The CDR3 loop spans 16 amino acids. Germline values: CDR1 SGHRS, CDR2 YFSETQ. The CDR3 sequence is CASSVVASGSPGELFF. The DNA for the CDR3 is TGCGCCAGCAGCGTCGTCGCTAGCGGTTCTCCCGGGGAGCTGTTTTTT.

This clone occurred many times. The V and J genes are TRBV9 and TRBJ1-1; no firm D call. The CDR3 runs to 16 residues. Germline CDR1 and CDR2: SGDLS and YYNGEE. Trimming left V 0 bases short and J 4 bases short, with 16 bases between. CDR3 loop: CASSVAYGPGSTEAFF. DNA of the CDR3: TGTGCCAGCAGCGTAGCTTATGGGCCGGGATCCACTGAAGCTTTCTTT.

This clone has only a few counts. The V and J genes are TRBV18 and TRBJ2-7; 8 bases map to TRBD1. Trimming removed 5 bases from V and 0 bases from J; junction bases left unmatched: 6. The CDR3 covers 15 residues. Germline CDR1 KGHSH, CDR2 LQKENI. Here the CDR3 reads CASSEGQASSYEQYF. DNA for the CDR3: TGTGCCAGCTCAGAGGGACAGGCCAGCTCCTACGAGCAGTACTTC.

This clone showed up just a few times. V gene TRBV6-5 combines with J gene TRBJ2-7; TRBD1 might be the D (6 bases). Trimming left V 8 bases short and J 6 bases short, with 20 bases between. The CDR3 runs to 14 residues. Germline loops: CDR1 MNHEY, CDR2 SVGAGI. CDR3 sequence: CASWNRVSVGEQYF. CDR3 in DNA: TGTGCCAGCTGGAACAGGGTATCAGTTGGCGAGCAGTACTTC.

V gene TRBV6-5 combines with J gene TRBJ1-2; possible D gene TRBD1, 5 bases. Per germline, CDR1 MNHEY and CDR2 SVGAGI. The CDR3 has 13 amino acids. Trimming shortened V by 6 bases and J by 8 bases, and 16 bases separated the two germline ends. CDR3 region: CASREGTSRGYTF. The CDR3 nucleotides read TGTGCCAGCAGGGAGGGGACGAGTAGGGGCTACACCTTC.

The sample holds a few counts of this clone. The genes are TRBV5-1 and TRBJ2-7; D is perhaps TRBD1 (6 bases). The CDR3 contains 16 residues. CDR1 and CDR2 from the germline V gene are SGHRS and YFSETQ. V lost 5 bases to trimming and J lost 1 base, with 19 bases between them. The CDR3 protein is CASRTGQSWWSYEQYF. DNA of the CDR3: TGCGCCAGCAGGACAGGCCAAAGCTGGTGGTCCTACGAGCAGTACTTC.

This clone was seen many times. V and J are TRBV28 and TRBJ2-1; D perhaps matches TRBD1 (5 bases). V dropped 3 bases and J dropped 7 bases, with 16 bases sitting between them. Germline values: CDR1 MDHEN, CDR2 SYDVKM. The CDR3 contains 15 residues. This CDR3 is CASSLVGAGSNEQFF. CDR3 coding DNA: TGTGCCAGCAGTTTGGTTGGGGCAGGTTCGAATGAGCAGTTCTTC.

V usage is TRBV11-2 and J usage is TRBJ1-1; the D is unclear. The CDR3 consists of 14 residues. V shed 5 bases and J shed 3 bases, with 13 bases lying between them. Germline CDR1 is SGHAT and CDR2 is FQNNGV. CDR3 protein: CASSRRSGDTEAFF. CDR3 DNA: TGTGCCAGCAGCCGGAGGTCCGGAGACACTGAAGCTTTCTTT.

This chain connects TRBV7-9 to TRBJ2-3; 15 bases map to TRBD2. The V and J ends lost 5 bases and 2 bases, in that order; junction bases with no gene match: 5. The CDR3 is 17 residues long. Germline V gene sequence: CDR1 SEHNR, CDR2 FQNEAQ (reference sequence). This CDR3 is CASSAGTSGGPTDTQYF. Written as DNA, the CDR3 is TGTGCCAGCAGCGCAGGGACTAGCGGGGGGCCCACAGATACGCAGTATTTT.

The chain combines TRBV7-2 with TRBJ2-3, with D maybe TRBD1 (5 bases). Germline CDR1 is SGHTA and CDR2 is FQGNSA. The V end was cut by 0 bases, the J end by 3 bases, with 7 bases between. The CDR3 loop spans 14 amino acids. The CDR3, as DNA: TGTGCCAGCAGCTTAGCGGGGCTGACAGATACGCAGTATTTT. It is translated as CASSLAGLTDTQYF.

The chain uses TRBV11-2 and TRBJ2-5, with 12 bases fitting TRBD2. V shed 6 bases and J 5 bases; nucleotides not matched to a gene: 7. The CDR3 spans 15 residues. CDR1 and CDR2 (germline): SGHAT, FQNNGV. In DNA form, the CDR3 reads TGTGCCAGCAGTCAACTAGCGGGGGGCAGGGAGACCCAGTACTTC. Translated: CASSQLAGGRETQYF.

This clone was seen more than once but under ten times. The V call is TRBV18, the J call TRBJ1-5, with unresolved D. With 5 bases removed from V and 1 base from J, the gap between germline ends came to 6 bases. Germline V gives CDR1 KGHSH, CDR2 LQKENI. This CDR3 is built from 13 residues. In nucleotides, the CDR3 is TGTGCCAGCTCAGGGCAGAGCAATCAGCCCCAGCATTTT. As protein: CASSGQSNQPQHF.